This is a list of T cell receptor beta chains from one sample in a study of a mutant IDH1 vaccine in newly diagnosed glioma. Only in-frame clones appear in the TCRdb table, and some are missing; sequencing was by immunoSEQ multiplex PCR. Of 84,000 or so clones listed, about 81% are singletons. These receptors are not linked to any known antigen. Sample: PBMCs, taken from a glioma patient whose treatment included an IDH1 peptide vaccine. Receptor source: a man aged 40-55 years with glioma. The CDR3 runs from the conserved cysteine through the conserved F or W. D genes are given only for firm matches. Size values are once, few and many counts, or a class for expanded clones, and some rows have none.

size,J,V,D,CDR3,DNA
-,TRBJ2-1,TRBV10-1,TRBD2,CASRTGTSGREFSYNEQFF,TGCGCCAGCAGAACCGGGACTAGCGGGAGGGAATTTTCCTACAATGAGCAGTTCTTC
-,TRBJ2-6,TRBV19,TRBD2,CASSSGLDTSKTGANVLTF,TGTGCCAGTAGTTCTGGACTAGACACTAGTAAGACTGGGGCCAACGTCCTGACTTTC
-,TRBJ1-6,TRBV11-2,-,CASSRRDNSPLHF,TGTGCCAGCAGCAGGAGAGATAATTCACCCCTCCACTTT
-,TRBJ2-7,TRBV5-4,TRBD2,CASSSPGLAYEQYF,TGTGCCAGCAGCTCGCCGGGACTAGCCTACGAGCAGTACTTC
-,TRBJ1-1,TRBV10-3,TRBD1,CAITRTGWAFF,TGTGCCATCACCCGGACAGGATGGGCTTTCTTT
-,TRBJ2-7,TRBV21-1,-,CASSPGRGYEQYF,TGTGCCAGCAGCCCCGGCAGGGGCTACGAGCAGTACTTC
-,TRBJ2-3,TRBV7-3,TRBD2,CASPAGASGFTDTQYF,TGTGCCAGCCCAGCCGGGGCTAGCGGTTTCACAGATACGCAGTATTTT
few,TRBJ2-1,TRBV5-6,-,CASSPRTGDNEQFF,TGTGCCAGCAGCCCACGTACAGGAGACAATGAGCAGTTCTTC
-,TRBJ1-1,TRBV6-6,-,CASGLPGIGTEAFF,TGTGCCAGCGGTTTGCCCGGGATTGGCACTGAAGCTTTCTTT
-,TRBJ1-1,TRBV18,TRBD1,CASSRMTGGGTEAFF,TGTGCCAGCTCAAGGATGACAGGGGGCGGCACTGAAGCTTTCTTT
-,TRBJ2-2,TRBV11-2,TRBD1,CASSSGTGGTGELFF,TGTGCCAGCAGCTCCGGGACAGGGGGCACCGGGGAGCTGTTTTTT
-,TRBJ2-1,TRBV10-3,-,CAIRTREMGNEQFF,TGTGCCATCAGGACGAGAGAGATGGGCAATGAGCAGTTCTTC
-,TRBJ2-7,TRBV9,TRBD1,CASSPRTGWSEQYF,TGTGCCAGCAGCCCCCGGACAGGGTGGAGCGAGCAGTACTTC
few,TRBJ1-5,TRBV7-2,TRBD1,CASSLNFVWTGESQPQHF,TGTGCCAGCAGCTTAAACTTTGTCTGGACAGGGGAATCTCAGCCCCAGCATTTT
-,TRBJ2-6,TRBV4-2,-,CASSQATNPRVNVLTF,TGTGCCAGCAGCCAAGCAACGAACCCTCGGGTCAACGTCCTGACTTTC
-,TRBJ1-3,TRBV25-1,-,CASSSTGPRDGNTIYF,TGTGCCAGCAGTTCGACGGGTCCGCGGGACGGAAACACCATATATTTT
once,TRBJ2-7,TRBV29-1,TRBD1,CSVEERDRSSYEQYF,TGCAGCGTTGAAGAGAGGGACAGGAGCTCCTACGAGCAGTACTTC
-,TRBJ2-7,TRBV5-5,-,CASSLTYEQYF,TGTGCCAGCAGCTTAACCTACGAGCAGTACTTC
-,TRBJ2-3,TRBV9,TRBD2,CASSPGLAGERSDTQYF,TGTGCCAGCAGCCCGGGACTAGCGGGAGAAAGGTCAGATACGCAGTATTTT
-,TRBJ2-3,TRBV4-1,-,CASSQVGLRSLQDTQYF,TGCGCCAGCAGCCAAGTCGGGCTCCGCAGCCTTCAAGATACGCAGTATTTT
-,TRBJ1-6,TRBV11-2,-,CASSYGQSFNSPLHF,TGTGCCAGCAGCTACGGACAGAGCTTTAATTCACCCCTCCACTTT
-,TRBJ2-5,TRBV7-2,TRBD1,CASSLPGQVRHF,TGTGCCAGCAGCTTGCCCGGACAGGTCCGTCACTTC
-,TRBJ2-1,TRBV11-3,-,CASSRSGPHGNEQFF,TGTGCCAGCAGCCGCTCCGGACCACATGGGAATGAGCAGTTCTTC
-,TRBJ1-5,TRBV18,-,CASSPRGGPANQPQHF,TGTGCCAGCTCACCACGGGGGGGTCCTGCCAATCAGCCCCAGCATTTT
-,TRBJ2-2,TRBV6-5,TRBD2,CASRTSGRAAGELFF,TGTGCCAGCAGGACTAGCGGGAGGGCCGCCGGGGAGCTGTTTTTT
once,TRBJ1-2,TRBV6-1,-,CASSVERQAFYGYTF,TGTGCCAGCAGTGTCGAGAGACAGGCTTTTTATGGCTACACCTTC
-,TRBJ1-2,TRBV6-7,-,CASSYSERFGYTF,TGTGCCAGCAGTTACTCGGAAAGGTTTGGCTACACCTTC
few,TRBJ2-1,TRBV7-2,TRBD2,CASSLDGGSSYNEQFF,TGTGCCAGCAGCTTAGACGGGGGGAGCTCCTACAATGAGCAGTTCTTC
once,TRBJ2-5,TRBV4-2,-,CASSSRGDLLSVPQETQYF,TGTGCCAGCAGCAGTCGTGGGGACTTACTCTCTGTACCCCAAGAGACCCAGTACTTC
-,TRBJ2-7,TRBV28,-,CASLGVYEQYF,TGTGCCTCTCTGGGAGTATACGAGCAGTACTTC